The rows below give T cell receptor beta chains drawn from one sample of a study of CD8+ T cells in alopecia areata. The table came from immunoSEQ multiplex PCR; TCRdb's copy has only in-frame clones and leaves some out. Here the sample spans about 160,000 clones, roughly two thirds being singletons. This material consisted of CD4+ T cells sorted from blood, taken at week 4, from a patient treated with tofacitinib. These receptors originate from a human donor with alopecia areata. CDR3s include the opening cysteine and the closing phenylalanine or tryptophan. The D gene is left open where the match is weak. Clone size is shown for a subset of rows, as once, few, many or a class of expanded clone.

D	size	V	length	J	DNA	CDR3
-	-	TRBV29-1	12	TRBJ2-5	TGCAGCGCCCGAGTCCCACTCGAGACCCAGTACTTC	CSARVPLETQYF
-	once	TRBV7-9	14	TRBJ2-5	TGTGCCAGCAGCATCTCCCGGGGCCAAGAGACCCAGTACTTC	CASSISRGQETQYF
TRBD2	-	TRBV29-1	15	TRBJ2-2	TGCAGCGTATCGGGACTAGCGGGGGTCGCCGGGGAGCTGTTTTTT	CSVSGLAGVAGELFF
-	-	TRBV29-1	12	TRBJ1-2	TGCAGCGTTGGGACAGAGTCGTATGGCTACACCTTC	CSVGTESYGYTF
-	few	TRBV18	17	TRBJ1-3	TGTGCCAGCTCACCACCGTATCCTCCTGGGTCCGGAAACACCATATATTTT	CASSPPYPPGSGNTIYF
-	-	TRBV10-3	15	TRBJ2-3	TGTGCCATCAATCCGTGGAGGGAAAGGACAGATACGCAGTATTTT	CAINPWRERTDTQYF
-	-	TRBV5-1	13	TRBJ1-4	TGCGCCAGCAGCTTGCGGACAGATGAAAAACTGTTTTTT	CASSLRTDEKLFF
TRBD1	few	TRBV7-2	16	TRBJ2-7	TGTGCCAGCAACCCAAAGCCGGGACAGGGGGCCTACGAGCAGTACTTC	CASNPKPGQGAYEQYF
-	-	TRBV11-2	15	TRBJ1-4	TGTGCCAGCAGCCGAGCGGCCGTCTCTAATGAAAAACTGTTTTTT	CASSRAAVSNEKLFF
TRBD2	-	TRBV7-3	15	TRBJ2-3	TGTGCCAGCAGCCTCTTAGCGGGGGGCCCAGATACGCAGTATTTT	CASSLLAGGPDTQYF
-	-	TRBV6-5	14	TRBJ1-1	TGTGCCAGCAGTTACAGGCCCATGAACACTGAAGCTTTCTTT	CASSYRPMNTEAFF
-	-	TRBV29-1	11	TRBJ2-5	TGCAGCGTTCGGACTTCGTGGGCCCAGTACTTC	CSVRTSWAQYF
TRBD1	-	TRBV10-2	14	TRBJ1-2	TGCGCCAGCAGTGAGACAGGGGGCCACTATGGCTACACCTTC	CASSETGGHYGYTF
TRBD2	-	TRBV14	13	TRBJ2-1	TGTGCCAGCAGCATCAATCTAGCGGATGAGCAGTTCTTC	CASSINLADEQFF
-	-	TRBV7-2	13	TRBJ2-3	TGTGCCAGCAGTCCCCTAGGGGCAGATACGCAGTATTTT	CASSPLGADTQYF
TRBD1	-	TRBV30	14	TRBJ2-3	TGTGCCTGGAGGACAGGGTTTTCCACAGATACGCAGTATTTT	CAWRTGFSTDTQYF
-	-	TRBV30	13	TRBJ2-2	TGTGCCTGGGTTACACCGAACACCGGGGAGCTGTTTTTT	CAWVTPNTGELFF
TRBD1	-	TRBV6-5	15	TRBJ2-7	TGTGCCAGCAGTTACGCCGGGACAGGGGACCACGAGCAGTACTTC	CASSYAGTGDHEQYF
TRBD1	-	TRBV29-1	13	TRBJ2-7	TGCAGCGCCATCCGGGACAGAGGTTACGAGCAGTACTTC	CSAIRDRGYEQYF
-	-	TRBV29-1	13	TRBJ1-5	TGCAGCGTTGGGGGCAACAGTGGACAGCCCCAGCATTTT	CSVGGNSGQPQHF
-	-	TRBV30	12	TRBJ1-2	TGTGCCTGGAATGGGGTCCGCTATGGCTACACCTTC	CAWNGVRYGYTF
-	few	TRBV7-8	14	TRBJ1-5	TGTGCCAGCAGCTTAGGATCGGAGCTAGCGCCCCAGCATTTT	CASSLGSELAPQHF
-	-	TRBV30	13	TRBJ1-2	TGTGCCTGGAGTGCTGGGACACACTATGGCTACACCTTC	CAWSAGTHYGYTF
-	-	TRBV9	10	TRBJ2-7	TGTGCCGGAAAAAAGAGAGAGCAGTACTTC	CAGKKREQYF
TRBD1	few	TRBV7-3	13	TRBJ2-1	TGTGCCAGCAGCGTACAGGGGGCGAATGAGCAGTTCTTC	CASSVQGANEQFF
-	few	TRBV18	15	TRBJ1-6	TGTGCCAGCTCACCATTTAGCGCGGCCGATTCACCCCTCCACTTT	CASSPFSAADSPLHF
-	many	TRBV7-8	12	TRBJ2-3	TGTGCCAGCAGCCCAACCACAGATACGCAGTATTTT	CASSPTTDTQYF
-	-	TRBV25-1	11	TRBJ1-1	TGTGCCAGCAGTGGTATGGCTGAAGCTTTCTTT	CASSGMAEAFF
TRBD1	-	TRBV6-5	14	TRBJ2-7	TGTGCCAGCAGTTACGGGACAGGGACCTACGAGCAGTACTTC	CASSYGTGTYEQYF
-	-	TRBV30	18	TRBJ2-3	TGTGCCTGGAGTGTACGGGAGGGGGCCCCAAAAAGCACAGATACGCAGTATTTT	CAWSVREGAPKSTDTQYF